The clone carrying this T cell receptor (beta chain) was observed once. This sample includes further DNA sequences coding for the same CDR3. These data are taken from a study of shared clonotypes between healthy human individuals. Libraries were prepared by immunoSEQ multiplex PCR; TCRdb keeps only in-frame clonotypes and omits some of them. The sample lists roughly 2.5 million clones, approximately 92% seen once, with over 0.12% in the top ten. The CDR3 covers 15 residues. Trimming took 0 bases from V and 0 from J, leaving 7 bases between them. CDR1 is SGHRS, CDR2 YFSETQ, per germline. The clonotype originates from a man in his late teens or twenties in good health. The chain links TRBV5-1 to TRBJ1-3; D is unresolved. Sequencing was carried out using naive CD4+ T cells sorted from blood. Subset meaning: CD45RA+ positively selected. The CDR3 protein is CASSLGGSSGNTIYF. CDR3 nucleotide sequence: TGCGCCAGCAGCTTGGGAGGTTCCTCTGGAAACACCATATATTTT. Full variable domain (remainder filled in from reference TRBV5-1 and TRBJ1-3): KAGVTQTPRYLIKTRGQQVTLSCSPISGHRSVSWYQQTPGQGLQFLFEYFSETQRNKGNFPGRFSGRQFSNSRSEMNVSTLELGDSALYLCASSLGGSSGNTIYFGEGSWLTVV.